The rows below give T cell receptor beta chains drawn from one sample of a study of T cell repertoires in urothelial bladder cancer. The repertoire was sequenced with immunoSEQ multiplex PCR; TCRdb's copy has only in-frame clones and lacks some. The table has about 9,000 clones, 58% seen once. The specimen was tumor-infiltrating cells from bladder cancer. Receptor source: a human donor with urothelial carcinoma. CDR3s include the opening cysteine and the closing phenylalanine or tryptophan. D genes are given only for firm matches. Clone size is given for some rows only: seen once, a few or many times, or a class if the clone is expanded.

cdr3_length: 16
v_call: TRBV29-1
d_call: TRBD2
j_call: TRBJ2-3
clone_size: NA
cdr3_nt: TGCAGCGTTGGGCCTCACATAGCGGGGGGCACAGATACGCAGTATTTT
cdr3_aa: CSVGPHIAGGTDTQYF

cdr3_length: 13
v_call: TRBV2
d_call: NA
j_call: TRBJ2-3
clone_size: NA
cdr3_nt: TGTGCCAGCAATAGGGACAACACAGATACGCAGTATTTT
cdr3_aa: CASNRDNTDTQYF

cdr3_length: 12
v_call: TRBV19
d_call: NA
j_call: TRBJ1-4
clone_size: NA
cdr3_nt: TGTGCCAGTAGCCAGGTTGTGGAAAAACTGTTTTTT
cdr3_aa: CASSQVVEKLFF

cdr3_length: 14
v_call: TRBV5-4
d_call: TRBD1
j_call: TRBJ2-1
clone_size: NA
cdr3_nt: TGTGCCAGCAGCTGGGGACAGGAGTACAATGAGCAGTTCTTC
cdr3_aa: CASSWGQEYNEQFF

cdr3_length: 14
v_call: TRBV2
d_call: NA
j_call: TRBJ2-2
clone_size: NA
cdr3_nt: TGTGCCAGCAGTGAATGGCAGGGTTCCGGGGAGCTGTTTTTT
cdr3_aa: CASSEWQGSGELFF

cdr3_length: 13
v_call: TRBV2
d_call: NA
j_call: TRBJ1-6
clone_size: few
cdr3_nt: TGTGCCAGCTTTGGTGAGAGGAATTCACCCCTCCACTTT
cdr3_aa: CASFGERNSPLHF

cdr3_length: 15
v_call: TRBV7-6
d_call: TRBD1
j_call: TRBJ2-1
clone_size: medium-sized
cdr3_nt: TGTGCCAGCAGCGATGGGACAGAGGCCTACAATGAGCAGTTCTTC
cdr3_aa: CASSDGTEAYNEQFF

cdr3_length: 16
v_call: TRBV5-1
d_call: TRBD1
j_call: TRBJ1-3
clone_size: NA
cdr3_nt: TGCGCCAGCAGCTGGACGGGACAGGGTATCGGAAACACCATATATTTT
cdr3_aa: CASSWTGQGIGNTIYF

cdr3_length: 15
v_call: TRBV5-1
d_call: NA
j_call: TRBJ1-5
clone_size: once
cdr3_nt: TGCGCCAGCAGCTTTTTACCGAATAGCAATCAGCCCCAGCATTTT
cdr3_aa: CASSFLPNSNQPQHF

cdr3_length: 14
v_call: TRBV7-6
d_call: NA
j_call: TRBJ2-7
clone_size: NA
cdr3_nt: TGTGCCAGCAGCCAGTATCCGGGGGCCTACGAGCAGTACTTC
cdr3_aa: CASSQYPGAYEQYF

cdr3_length: 15
v_call: TRBV5-1
d_call: NA
j_call: TRBJ2-2
clone_size: NA
cdr3_nt: TGCGCCAGCTCAGACAGCGGATACAACACCGGGGAGCTGCTTTTT
cdr3_aa: CASSDSGYNTGELLF

cdr3_length: 15
v_call: TRBV5-1
d_call: NA
j_call: TRBJ2-7
clone_size: NA
cdr3_nt: TGCGCCAGCAGCTTGATCGGACAGAGCTCCTACGAGCAGTACTTC
cdr3_aa: CASSLIGQSSYEQYF

cdr3_length: 14
v_call: TRBV6-5
d_call: NA
j_call: TRBJ2-1
clone_size: NA
cdr3_nt: TGTGCCAGCAGTCTGGGGACGGCCTACAATGAGCAGTTCTTC
cdr3_aa: CASSLGTAYNEQFF

cdr3_length: 15
v_call: TRBV5-4
d_call: NA
j_call: TRBJ1-2
clone_size: NA
cdr3_nt: TGTGCCAGCAGCTTGTTTACGGGAAAAGGTAGCGGCTACACCTTC
cdr3_aa: CASSLFTGKGSGYTF

cdr3_length: 12
v_call: TRBV2
d_call: NA
j_call: TRBJ2-7
clone_size: medium-sized
cdr3_nt: TGTGCCAGCAGTGAAAGGTCCGGCGAGCAGTACTTC
cdr3_aa: CASSERSGEQYF

cdr3_length: 12
v_call: TRBV7-3
d_call: NA
j_call: TRBJ1-2
clone_size: NA
cdr3_nt: TGTGCCAGCAGCTTAGAGAACTATGGCTACACCTTC
cdr3_aa: CASSLENYGYTF

cdr3_length: 14
v_call: TRBV6-5
d_call: NA
j_call: TRBJ1-1
clone_size: NA
cdr3_nt: TGTGCCAGCAGTTATGGTTGGATGAACACTGAAGCTTTCTTT
cdr3_aa: CASSYGWMNTEAFF